This is a list of T cell receptor beta chains from one sample in a study of T cells in Graves' hyperthyroidism and ophthalmopathy. TCRdb re-derived calls from the multiplex PCR reads in MiXCR, one entry per CDR3 protein. Among about 510,000 distinct CDR3 sequences listed, about 46% were seen once. What was sequenced was peripheral blood or thyroid tissue (not recorded which). These receptors were collected from an adult woman with Graves' disease, either hyperthyroidism or ophthalmopathy (not recorded which). Each CDR3 is given with its conserved first and last residue. D genes are given only for firm matches. Clone size, where shown, is once, few, many, or a class for clones that have expanded.

j_gene | abundance | d_gene | v_gene | CDR3nt | CDR3aa
TRBJ1-1 | few | . | TRBV7-9 | TGTGCCAGCAGCTATGACGGACGGAACACTGAAGCTTTCTTT | CASSYDGRNTEAFF
TRBJ1-6 | many | TRBD1 | TRBV20-1 | TGCAGTGCTCTAGGGGGACAGGGTGGCTCACCCCTCCACTTT | CSALGGQGGSPLHF
TRBJ2-7 | many | . | TRBV7-3 | TGTGCCAGCAGCTTACTAGCCGGGCGGTCCTACGAGCAGTACTTC | CASSLLAGRSYEQYF
TRBJ1-5 | many | . | TRBV9 | TGTGCCAGCAGCCCGTCCGGGGCTAATCAGCCCCAGCATTTT | CASSPSGANQPQHF
TRBJ2-5 | once | . | TRBV7-8 | TGTGCCAGCAGCTTTGGGTTCAGGGAAGAGACCCAGTACTTC | CASSFGFREETQYF
TRBJ1-2 | many | . | TRBV20-1 | TGCAGTGCTAGAGGTTGGACGGGGAATGGCTACACCTTC | CSARGWTGNGYTF
TRBJ2-5 | . | . | TRBV11-2 | TGTGCCAGCAGCTTGGGTAGCGCCCCCCTGGCTCCAACAGAGACCCAGTACTTC | CASSLGSAPLAPTETQYF
TRBJ1-2 | . | . | TRBV15 | TGTGCCACCAGCAGCCAGGGACGGGTAAACTATGGCTACACCTTC | CATSSQGRVNYGYTF
TRBJ1-2 | . | TRBD1 | TRBV29-1 | TGCAGCTTGGGACAGGGCGATGGCTACACCTTC | CSLGQGDGYTF
TRBJ2-5 | . | . | TRBV25-1 | TGTGCCAGCAGGCCCGCAGGACCTGAAGAGACCCAGTACTTC | CASRPAGPEETQYF
TRBJ1-5 | many | . | TRBV15 | TGTGCCACCAGCAGAGATGCGGGCCTTAGCAATCAGCCCCAGCATTTT | CATSRDAGLSNQPQHF
TRBJ1-5 | . | TRBD1 | TRBV20-1 | TGCAGTGCTAGGGGCACAGGGGGCTACAATCAGCCCCAGCATTTT | CSARGTGGYNQPQHF
TRBJ1-3 | . | TRBD1 | TRBV7-8 | TGTGCCAGCAGCTTATCGGCAGGGACAGTCCACTCTGGAAACACCATATATTTT | CASSLSAGTVHSGNTIYF
TRBJ2-7 | many | . | TRBV5-1 | TGCGCCAGCAGCTTGGTTTCGAGCTCCTACGAGCAGTACTTC | CASSLVSSSYEQYF